The rows below give T cell receptor beta chains drawn from one sample of a study of tumor T cells in aggressive B-cell lymphoma. Sequenced by immunoSEQ multiplex PCR; TCRdb stores in-frame clones only, minus some. Of about 11,000 clones detected, about 90% appear once; the ten largest clones hold roughly 3%. What was sequenced was tumor tissue. Receptors originate from an adult with diffuse large B cell lymphoma. The CDR3 runs from the conserved cysteine through the conserved F or W. A D gene is named only where the DNA matches it firmly. Clone size is given for some rows only: seen once, a few or many times, or a class if the clone is expanded.

V gene	D gene	clone size	J gene	CDR3 DNA	CDR3 protein
TRBV29-1	NA	NA	TRBJ2-5	TGCAGCGTTACTAGACTAAACCAAGAGACCCAGTACTTC	CSVTRLNQETQYF
TRBV6-5	TRBD2	NA	TRBJ2-1	TGTGCCAGCAGACCCACTCTAGCGGGGGTCAATGAGCAGTTCTTC	CASRPTLAGVNEQFF
TRBV11-2	NA	NA	TRBJ1-2	TGTGCCAGCAGCCCATCGTTGGGCCAGGGTCGGGATGGCTACACCTTC	CASSPSLGQGRDGYTF
TRBV14	NA	NA	TRBJ2-3	TGTGCCAGCAGCCGCCTCGGAGTAGCGTCTAGCACAGATACGCAGTATTTT	CASSRLGVASSTDTQYF
TRBV19	NA	NA	TRBJ2-7	TGTGCCAGTAGTGTGCAGGGGCATTCCTACGAGCAGTACTTC	CASSVQGHSYEQYF
TRBV7-2	TRBD1	NA	TRBJ2-7	TGTGCCAGCACCTTAGGGACAGGGAACTTCTACGAGCAGTACTTC	CASTLGTGNFYEQYF
TRBV7-2	TRBD1	NA	TRBJ2-3	TGTGCCAGCAGTTTCGACAGGGGTGACACAGATACGCAGTATTTT	CASSFDRGDTDTQYF
TRBV14	NA	NA	TRBJ1-2	TGTGCCAGCAGCCAAGCCAGGCTCCCTCTCTATGGCTACACCTTC	CASSQARLPLYGYTF
TRBV6-6	NA	NA	TRBJ1-1	TGTGCCAGCAGTTACCCGGACATAGACACTGAAGCTTTCTTT	CASSYPDIDTEAFF
TRBV6-6	NA	NA	TRBJ2-3	TGTGCCAGCACCCACACAGATACGCAGTATTTT	CASTHTDTQYF
TRBV7-9	NA	NA	TRBJ1-2	TGTGCCAGCAGCTCCCAGGACTTGAGTGGCTACACCTTC	CASSSQDLSGYTF
TRBV7-8	NA	NA	TRBJ1-5	TGTGCCAGCAGCAGCGGGCTCAGCAGCCAGCCCCAGCATTTT	CASSSGLSSQPQHF
TRBV5-1	TRBD2	NA	TRBJ2-5	TGCGCCAGCAGCTTACCTAGCGGGGGTACTCAAGAGACCCAGTACTTC	CASSLPSGGTQETQYF
TRBV30	TRBD2	once	TRBJ2-5	TGTGCCTGGAGTCGGGGAGGGAGTAGGGGAGAGACCCAGTACTTC	CAWSRGGSRGETQYF
TRBV4-1	TRBD1	NA	TRBJ1-1	TGCGCCAGCAGCCCGCAGACAGGGGTACAAGCTTTCTTT	CASSPQTGVQAFF
TRBV6-6	NA	NA	TRBJ2-5	TGTGCCAGCAGTTACGGGCTAGAAGGGGGTGAGACCCAGTACTTC	CASSYGLEGGETQYF
TRBV9	NA	NA	TRBJ2-7	TGTGCCAGCAGCGTAGAAGTCCGGGATGAGCAGTACTTC	CASSVEVRDEQYF
TRBV15	TRBD1	NA	TRBJ2-3	TGTGCCACCAGCAGAACAGGGGTAGGGTCAGATACGCAGTATTTT	CATSRTGVGSDTQYF
TRBV4-1	TRBD1	NA	TRBJ2-7	TGCGCCAGCAGCCAAGAAGGGACAGCTACCTACGAGCAGTACTTC	CASSQEGTATYEQYF
TRBV11-3	TRBD1	NA	TRBJ2-2	TGTGCCAGCAGACCCTCGACAGGGGTCACCGGGGAGCTGTTTTTT	CASRPSTGVTGELFF
TRBV11-2	NA	NA	TRBJ1-2	TGTGCCAGCAGCTTACAACAGGGAAATGGCTACACCTTC	CASSLQQGNGYTF
TRBV5-1	NA	NA	TRBJ1-3	TGCGCCAGCAGCTTGGCCGGCCCCGAAAGGGGTTCTGGAAACACCATATATTTT	CASSLAGPERGSGNTIYF
TRBV15	TRBD2	NA	TRBJ2-7	TGTGCCACCAGCAGGGGACTACTTCGGGGCGAACAGTACTTC	CATSRGLLRGEQYF
TRBV29-1	NA	NA	TRBJ1-1	TGCAGCGTTGCGGAGGCTGAAGCTTTCTTT	CSVAEAEAFF
TRBV6-5	TRBD1	NA	TRBJ1-2	TGTGCCAGCCTGGGACAGGGGGCCGGCTACACCTTC	CASLGQGAGYTF
TRBV5-8	NA	NA	TRBJ2-5	TGTGCCAGCAGCTTTCGAGCAACCCAAGAGACCCAGTACTTC	CASSFRATQETQYF
TRBV11-2	TRBD1	NA	TRBJ1-1	TGTGCCAGCTGCCTGGGGACAGGGGACACTGAAGCTTTCTTT	CASCLGTGDTEAFF
TRBV15	TRBD2	NA	TRBJ2-7	TGTGCCACCAGCAGAGGACTAGCGGGAGGGCTGGGGTACTTC	CATSRGLAGGLGYF
TRBV10-3	TRBD1	NA	TRBJ1-2	TGTGCCATCAGTGTGACAGGGGGAGACTATGGCTACACCTTC	CAISVTGGDYGYTF
TRBV5-8	NA	NA	TRBJ2-5	TGTGCCAGCAGATACGGGATCGCCCAAGAGACCCAGTACTTC	CASRYGIAQETQYF
TRBV7-3	NA	few	TRBJ1-1	TGTGCCAGCAGCTTAAATCAGGGGACGAGCACTGAAGCTTTCTTT	CASSLNQGTSTEAFF
TRBV10-3	NA	few	TRBJ1-4	TGTGCCATCAGTGAGCAGGATGAAAAACTGTTTTTT	CAISEQDEKLFF
TRBV7-8	NA	once	TRBJ2-3	TGTGCCAGCAGCTTAGGGCACGGCACAGATACGCAGTATTTT	CASSLGHGTDTQYF
TRBV2	NA	NA	TRBJ1-1	TGTGCCAGCAGTCTATCAGGCACGACTGAAGCTTTCTTT	CASSLSGTTEAFF
TRBV9	NA	NA	TRBJ1-5	TGTGCCAGCAGCGCCTCAGGGAAACAGCCCCAGCATTTT	CASSASGKQPQHF